This T cell receptor (beta chain) was recovered during a study of CXCR3-negative and CXCR3-positive naive CD8 T cells (dated by TCRdb to the late 2010s). With regard to the full study: In total, 120 million to 150 million TRB reads were obtained, corresponding to roughly 1.5 +/- 0.3 million reads per library. The diversity and physicochemical repertoire analyses included roughly ten donors pooled from two independent experiments. Naive subsets from about five donors and memory cells from 3 donors were included in the TRBV-TRBJ cluster analysis. Results and caveats for the whole study, not just this receptor: TRB CDR3s from CXCR3-positive naive cells showed higher hydrophobicity (lower Kidera factor 4), lower energy, and higher strength and volume indices than CXCR3-negative naive cells. Surface CD5, linked to self-reactivity in mice, was comparable between naive subsets; TCR interaction strength was therefore also inferred from TRB CDR3 physicochemical properties. TRBV-TRBJ usage was similar between naive CXCR3-negative and CXCR3-positive cells from the same donor, while memory cells showed distinct patterns. Comparably high repertoire diversity was found in both naive subsets, whereas much lower repertoire diversity was found in memory CD8+ T cells. CXCR3 expression partially decreased after cryopreservation, so most assays used freshly isolated PBMCs.

As concerns this clonotype: The target of this receptor is not known.

For each CD8+ T cell subset, flow sorting was done in triplicate, and a few hundred thousand cells per subset went directly into RLT lysis buffer. To keep memory contaminants out, a stringent definition of naive CD8+ T cells was applied: CD45RO-CCR7+CD27+CD95-. Peripheral blood mononuclear cells were isolated from buffy coats by standard density gradient centrifugation. A FACSAria III was used to flow-sort naive CXCR3-negative and CXCR3-positive CD8+ T cells. An RNeasy Mini Kit was used to extract total RNA from the sorted cells. Sequences SGHRS (CDR1) and YFSETQ (CDR2) are obtained from the germline V gene. Inclusive of the bounding cysteine and phenylalanine, the CDR3 is 14 residues long. There is no recorded DNA. The sequencer listed for this sample is NextSeq 550. The Human TCR Profiling Kit (MiLaboratory) was used to prepare UMI-labeled 5' RACE TRB cDNA libraries. cDNA synthesis used the entire amount of extracted RNA, and PCR amplification then used the entire amount of cDNA produced. Libraries were prepared in parallel with an identical number of PCR cycles. Processing in the source paper ran as follows. With a minimum of two reads required per UMI, MIGEC and MiXCR pulled out about 50,000 +/- 10,000 unique UMI-labeled TRB cDNA molecules from each library. An average of approximately 40,000 +/- 10,000 functional in-frame TRB CDR3 nucleotide clonotypes without stop codons was found per library. Diversity metrics, including normalized Shannon-Wiener and Chao1, were computed in VDJtools after downsampling to 5000 UMI-labeled TRB molecules per sample. VDJtools was used to calculate clonotype-size-weighted physicochemical properties of the central five CDR3 residues, namely interaction energy, strength, volume and Kidera factor 4. The reads, reprocessed by TCRdb, yield one row per CDR3 protein sequence and no DNA. TCRdb, rather than the study authors, made the V and J calls. The sample's table covers 150,000 to 180,000 distinct CDR3 sequences. Less than 0.55% of the sample is held by the ten biggest clonotypes.

Sequencing used naive CXCR3+ CD8+ T cells from blood. The cell subset or site label for this specimen denotes: CD45RO-CCR7+CD27+CD95- naive CD8+ T cells expressing CXCR3 (TNR3+). Recombination connected TRBV5-1 to TRBJ2-1; TCRdb picks TRBD1, but there is no DNA to check that call. The clonotype originates from a human donor in good health. Some clones in this sample may be carry-over from other donors' samples. The CDR3 protein sequence reads: CASSLGGEPHEQFF.